The next 30 T cell receptor beta chains were all read from a single sample in a study of metastatic and nonmetastatic thyroid tumors. From the PCR reads, TCRdb re-called clones with MiXCR. The table records approximately 35,000 clones, less than 40% of them present only once. Thyroid surgery was preceded by no treatment in any patient. What was sequenced was tumor tissue. The receptor source for this set is a female donor with papillary thyroid cancer or a benign thyroid nodule (not recorded which). Some clones in this sample may be carry-over from other donors' samples.

V gene TRBV19 combines with J gene TRBJ1-2; tentatively, D is TRBD1 (6 bases). With 9 bases removed from V and 5 bases from J, the gap between germline ends came to 10 bases. The germline CDR1 and CDR2 sequences are LNHDA and SQIVND (reference sequence). This CDR3 spans 11 amino acids. The CDR3 coding sequence is TGTGCCAGCCAGACAGGATATGGCTACACCTTC. Protein product: CASQTGYGYTF.

This chain links TRBV30 with TRBJ1-2, with 9 bases identical to TRBD1. The CDR3 spans 14 residues. Germline CDR1 is GTSNPN and CDR2 is SVGIG (reference sequence). Trimming cost V 2 bases and J 4 bases; bases outside gene matches: 5. The CDR3 loop is CAWSRTGASYGYTF. CDR3 bases: TGTGCCTGGAGTCGGACAGGGGCTAGCTATGGCTACACCTTC.

The chain recombines TRBV4-2 with TRBJ2-5, with 9 bases identical to TRBD2. V lost 1 base to trimming and J lost 4 bases; unmatched junction nucleotides: 4. There are 15 residues in the CDR3. Germline lookup yields CDR1 LGHNA and CDR2 YNFKEQ. The CDR3 spells CASSQGSGSPETQYF. The CDR3 DNA reads as TGTGCCAGCAGCCAAGGTAGCGGGAGTCCAGAGACCCAGTACTTC.

This sequence joins TRBV6-1 and TRBJ2-7; perhaps TRBD1 as D (6 bases). The length of the CDR3 is 16 residues. Germline V lookup: CDR1 MNHNS, CDR2 SASEGT. V dropped 5 bases and J dropped 2 bases, with 19 bases sitting between them. In DNA form, the CDR3 reads TGTGCCAGCAGTCGCCCCTCCGGGACAAACACCTACGAGCAGTACTTC. Translation gives CASSRPSGTNTYEQYF.

This clone was detected a few times. The gene calls are TRBV28 and TRBJ2-7, with D perhaps TRBD1 or TRBD2 (6 bases each). The germline gives CDR1 MDHEN, CDR2 SYDVKM. The CDR3 has 19 residues. V lost 3 bases and J 3 bases, leaving 27 bases between the germline ends. The CDR3 sequence is CASSLEGETIGREDYEQYF. In DNA form, the CDR3 reads TGTGCCAGCAGTTTGGAGGGGGAAACGATTGGGCGGGAAGACTACGAGCAGTACTTC.

CDR3 sequence: CSAIIAGASYEQYF. The CDR3 region has the DNA TGCAGTGCCATAATAGCGGGAGCGTCCTACGAGCAGTACTTC. The gene calls are TRBV20-1 and TRBJ2-7, with 9 bases that match TRBD2. CDR1 is DFQATT, CDR2 SNEGSKA, per germline (reference sequence). The CDR3 has 14 amino acids. J was trimmed by 1 base and V by 6 bases; bases with no gene match: 7.

A word on this clone: Other DNA variants within this sample encode the same CDR3. This chain joins TRBV27 and TRBJ2-7; D is undetermined. Deletions cut 5 bases from V and 0 bases from J, with 2 bases between. Germline CDR1 and CDR2: MNHEY and SMNVEV (reference sequence). The CDR3 extends over 11 amino acids. CDR3 nucleotide sequence: TGTGCCAGCAGTAGCTCCTACGAGCAGTACTTC. Encoded protein: CASSSSYEQYF.

This clone showed up just a few times. The chain recombines TRBV28 with TRBJ2-1; 14 bases match TRBD2. This CDR3 is built from 16 residues. With V trimmed by 11 bases and J by 4 bases, 10 bases remained unmatched. CDR1 and CDR2 (germline): MDHEN, SYDVKM. In DNA form, the CDR3 reads TGTGCCTGGAAAGGGACTAGCGGGAGTAAATACAATGAGCAGTTCTTC. Residues: CAWKGTSGSKYNEQFF.

This clone was seen only a few times. This rearrangement joins TRBV12-3 or TRBV12-4 to TRBJ2-2; either TRBD1 or TRBD2 may supply D (7 bases each). V was shortened by 6 bases and J by 1 base, with 18 bases between the two germline ends. The CDR3 totals 17 residues. Written as DNA, the CDR3 is TGTGCCAGCAGCGCCCCAGCAGGGGGGGGGAACACCGGGGAGCTGTTTTTT. Protein: CASSAPAGGGNTGELFF.

This clone is labeled as medium-sized. The CDR3 reads CSVQGDSYEQYF. In DNA, the CDR3 is TGCAGCGTTCAGGGTGACTCATACGAGCAGTACTTC. The chain links TRBV29-1 to TRBJ2-7, with D tentatively TRBD1 (5 bases). Germline-derived CDR1 and CDR2 are SQVTM and ANQGSEA. This CDR3 contains 12 residues. V lost 5 bases and J lost 4, with 12 bases in between.

The chain recombines TRBV25-1 with TRBJ2-3; the D is unclear. Trimming took off 4 bases at V and 2 bases at J, with 16 bases between the two ends. From germline, CDR1 is MGHDK and CDR2 SYGVNS. The CDR3 loop spans 16 amino acids. The CDR3 protein is CASSGFRVGNTDTQYF. The CDR3 nucleotides read TGTGCCAGCAGTGGCTTCCGGGTAGGGAACACAGATACGCAGTATTTT.

The chain is built from TRBV18 and TRBJ2-1; 9 bases match TRBD2. CDR3 length: 16 amino acids. Germline loops: CDR1 KGHSH, CDR2 LQKENI. J gave up 3 bases and V 0 bases, and 3 bases lay outside the gene matches. The CDR3 region has the DNA TGTGCCAGCTCACCACCGGCGGGAGGGGGCTACAATGAGCAGTTCTTC. This translates into CASSPPAGGGYNEQFF. The entire variable domain, with the rest obtained from reference TRBV18 and TRBJ2-1, is as follows: NAGVMQNPRHLVRRRGQEARLRCSPMKGHSHVYWYRQLPEEGLKFMVYLQKENIIDESGMPKERFSAEFPKEGPSILRIQQVVRGDSAAYFCASSPPAGGGYNEQFFGPGTRLTVL.

The sample holds a few counts of this clone. This chain connects TRBV15 to TRBJ1-4; D uncertain. V lost 0 bases to trimming and J lost 0 bases, with 8 bases between them. The CDR3 runs 16 residues. The V gene's germline CDR1 is LNHNV and CDR2 YYDKDF (reference sequence). The CDR3, as DNA: TGTGCCACCAGCAGAGATCGATTCTCAACTAATGAAAAACTGTTTTTT. As protein: CATSRDRFSTNEKLFF.

This clone was found a few times. The chain has TRBV6-1 and TRBJ2-1, with 7 bases fitting TRBD1. The CDR3 contains 14 residues. The germline V gene has CDR1 MNHNS and CDR2 SASEGT. V trimming: 4 bases; J trimming: 0 bases; junction bases outside the gene matches: 0. CDR3 sequence reads: CASSGTGSYNEQFF. The CDR3, as DNA: TGTGCCAGCAGTGGGACAGGCTCCTACAATGAGCAGTTCTTC.

CDR3 residues: CASRLAGGDEQYF. The CDR3 coding sequence is TGCGCCAGCAGACTAGCGGGAGGGGACGAGCAGTACTTC. V is TRBV5-1 and J is TRBJ2-7; TRBD2 matches at 13 bases. The germline V gene encodes CDR1 SGHRS and CDR2 YFSETQ. V lost 5 bases to trimming and J lost 5 bases; unmatched junction nucleotides: 1. CDR3 length: 13 residues.

This clone came up a few times. This rearrangement joins TRBV2 to TRBJ1-1; D unresolved. The germline CDR1 and CDR2 sequences are SNHLY and FYNNEI. The CDR3 runs to 12 residues. V lost 7 bases and J lost 5, with 11 bases in between. CDR3 coding DNA: TGTGCCAGCACGCCGGACCAGACTGAAGCTTTCTTT. It codes for CASTPDQTEAFF. The whole variable domain, remainder taken from reference TRBV2 and TRBJ1-1, is EPEVTQTPSHQVTQMGQEVILRCVPISNHLYFYWYRQILGQKVEFLVSFYNNEISEKSEIFDDQFSVERPDGSNFTLKIRSTKLEDSAMYFCASTPDQTEAFFGQGTRLTVV.

The chain joins TRBV7-9 to TRBJ2-7; perhaps TRBD1 as D (6 bases). The V gene lost 7 bases and the J gene lost 4 bases, with 20 bases spanning the gap. CDR1 is SEHNR, CDR2 FQNEAQ, per germline (reference sequence). The CDR3 totals 15 residues. The CDR3 loop is CASTPGATQVYEQYF. As DNA, the CDR3 is TGTGCCAGCACACCAGGGGCTACACAGGTTTACGAGCAGTACTTC.

The table lists this clone with a few counts. Germline is not matched at one junction end, which may reflect a read error. The chain recombines TRBV12-3 or TRBV12-4 with TRBJ2-1; D gene ambiguous. The J call could be wrong; TRBJ2-7 is a better fit for the DNA end. CDR3 size: 13 residues. CDR3 bases: TGTGCCCGCAGATCTCCCCCAGGAGATGAGCAGTACTTC. Translating it yields CARRSPPGDEQYF.

The genes are TRBV12-3 or TRBV12-4 and TRBJ1-6; 8 bases line up with TRBD1. The CDR3 extends over 15 amino acids. Trimming at V came to 3 bases and at J to 6 bases, leaving 4 bases not matched to a gene. The CDR3 is CASSFGDRLNSPLHF. In DNA, the CDR3 is TGTGCCAGCAGTTTCGGGGACAGGCTTAATTCACCCCTCCACTTT.

Worth noting for this clone: An end of the junction does not agree with germline; a read error may underlie this. The chain employs TRBV11-1 and TRBJ2-3; D may match TRBD1 or TRBD2 (6 bases each). Germline loops: CDR1 SGHAT, CDR2 FQDESV (reference sequence). The CDR3 extends over 15 amino acids. CDR3 sequence (DNA): TGTGCCAGCAGCTTTAAGGGGGGACGCACAGATACACAGTATTTT. The encoded protein is CASSFKGGRTDTQYF. Full variable domain (missing parts from reference TRBV11-1 and TRBJ2-3): EAEVAQSPRYKITEKSQAVAFWCDPISGHATLYWYRQILGQGPELLVQFQDESVVDDSQLPKDRFSAERLKGVDSTLKIQPAELGDSAMYLCASSFKGGRTDTQYFGPGTRLTVL.

By sample share, this clone is medium-sized (0.01 to 0.1%). V gene TRBV6-2 or TRBV6-3 combines with J gene TRBJ2-4; perhaps D is TRBD1 or TRBD2 (5 bases each). CDR3 length: 13 amino acids. V lost 3 bases to trimming and J lost 7 bases, with 10 bases between them. Germline V lookup: CDR1 MNHEY, CDR2 SVGEGT. The CDR3, as DNA: TGTGCCAGCAGTTATGGGGGTCCCAACATTCAGTACTTC. Translating gives CASSYGGPNIQYF.

CDR3 amino acids: CASSLLGLGNQPQHF. CDR3 in DNA: TGTGCCAGCAGCTTACTGGGATTGGGCAATCAGCCCCAGCATTTT. This chain links TRBV7-8 with TRBJ1-5; D unclear. CDR3 length equals 15 residues. V was trimmed by 2 bases and J by 2 bases, leaving 10 bases between them. The V gene's germline CDR1 is SGHVS and CDR2 FQNEAQ.

The chain recombines TRBV20-1 with TRBJ2-7, with 8 bases aligning to TRBD1. Unmatched junction bases numbered 9, after V lost 3 bases and J lost 2 bases. The length of the CDR3 is 15 residues. Germline V gene data show CDR1 as DFQATT and CDR2 as SNEGSKA (reference sequence). The CDR3 sequence: CSASKRGTGPYEQYF. The CDR3 nucleotides read TGCAGTGCTAGTAAACGCGGGACAGGCCCCTACGAGCAGTACTTC.

The chain's CDR3 is CASSYSGMVPEQYF. CDR3 in DNA: TGTGCCAGCAGTTATAGCGGGATGGTGCCCGAGCAGTACTTC. The rearrangement uses TRBV2 and TRBJ2-7; TRBD2 aligns across 8 bases. In germline, CDR1 is SNHLY, CDR2 FYNNEI. J gave up 6 bases and V 5 bases, and 9 bases lay outside the gene matches. The CDR3 is 14 residues long.

The chain uses TRBV13 and TRBJ2-7; 9 nucleotides align to TRBD1. Germline assignment: CDR1 PRHDT and CDR2 FYEKMQ (reference sequence). V was pared by 5 bases and J by 4 bases, with 3 bases of the junction left unmatched. CDR3 length: 13 residues. CDR3 loop: CASSADRGYEQYF. The CDR3 DNA sequence: TGTGCCAGCAGCGCTGACAGGGGGTACGAGCAGTACTTC.

This clone qualifies as medium-sized. The rearrangement uses TRBV12-3 or TRBV12-4 and TRBJ2-7, with 15 bases that match TRBD2. V trimming: 6 bases; J trimming: 4 bases; junction bases outside the gene matches: 4. The CDR3 covers 15 residues. The CDR3 DNA follows: TGTGCCAGCAGCCCTGGACTAGCGGGAGGGTACGAGCAGTACTTC. Residues: CASSPGLAGGYEQYF.

The chain is built from TRBV11-2 and TRBJ2-7; 7 bases fit TRBD1. The CDR3 has 13 residues. With V trimmed by 0 bases and J by 6 bases, 2 bases remained unmatched. The germline V gene encodes CDR1 SGHAT and CDR2 FQNNGV. The CDR3 is CASSLEAGGEQYF. Here the CDR3 DNA reads TGTGCCAGCAGCTTAGAAGCAGGGGGCGAGCAGTACTTC.

This clone appeared once. CDR3 in amino acids: CASSLPTAGGGYTF. CDR3 sequence (DNA): TGCGCCAGCAGCTTGCCGACGGCGGGAGGTGGCTACACCTTC. V is TRBV5-1 and J is TRBJ1-2; D gene uncertain. The CDR3 runs 14 residues. V was clipped by 1 base and J by 7 bases, with 14 bases between them. The germline gives CDR1 SGHRS, CDR2 YFSETQ.

This clone turned up a few times. The genes are TRBV6-1 and TRBJ1-2; D remains unclear. V was trimmed by 6 bases and J by 3 bases, leaving 11 bases between them. The CDR3 loop spans 13 amino acids. In germline, CDR1 is MNHNS, CDR2 SASEGT. This chain's CDR3 is CASRPPGYYGYTF. CDR3 coding DNA: TGTGCCAGCAGACCTCCTGGCTACTATGGCTACACCTTC.

This clone was picked up a small number of times. The rearrangement joins TRBV6-1 to TRBJ2-2; tentative D call: TRBD1 (6 bases). This CDR3 is built from 17 residues. Germline-derived CDR1 and CDR2 are MNHNS and SASEGT. Trimming shortened V by 6 bases and J by 0 bases, and 17 bases separated the two germline ends. CDR3 DNA: TGTGCCAGCAGAAATCAGGGGTTACGCGCGAACACCGGGGAGCTGTTTTTT. Amino acids: CASRNQGLRANTGELFF.